The 22 T cell receptor beta chains in this list originate from one sample, sequenced in a study of T cell changes during pregnancy in multiple sclerosis. Sequencing used immunoSEQ multiplex PCR; TCRdb keeps in-frame clones, though not all of them. There are approximately 44,000 clones in the sample; 85% to 95% occur only once, and roughly 0.5% lies in the top ten. The sequenced sample was CD4+ T cells from peripheral blood mononuclear cells, obtained in the third trimester of pregnancy. Every receptor here comes from a female donor with multiple sclerosis, enrolled in a pregnancy study.

The chain joins TRBV7-6 to TRBJ2-5, with D possibly matching TRBD2 (5 bases). The CDR3 spans 16 residues. Germline CDR1 reads SGHVS; CDR2 reads FNYEAQ. V lost 1 base to trimming and J lost 0 bases, with 12 bases between them. CDR3 region: CASSLVPSGYQETQYF. The CDR3 DNA follows: TGTGCCAGCAGCTTAGTCCCGTCGGGGTACCAAGAGACCCAGTACTTC.

The rearrangement joins TRBV7-9 to TRBJ2-5; D possibly corresponds to TRBD1 (7 bases). The CDR3 is made up of 15 amino acids. From germline, CDR1 is SEHNR and CDR2 FQNEAQ (reference sequence). V lost 5 bases, J lost 5 bases, and 18 bases lay in between. CDR3 DNA sequence: TGTGCCAGCAGCATACCTACCAGGGGGGAGGAGACCCAGTACTTC. Translating it yields CASSIPTRGEETQYF.

The rearrangement links TRBV4-2 to TRBJ2-2; 11 bases align to TRBD2. J gave up 0 bases and V 1 base, and 7 bases lay outside the gene matches. CDR1 and CDR2 from the germline V gene are LGHNA and YNFKEQ. This CDR3 contains 19 residues. CDR3 region: CASSQVAGTSGTNTGELFF. The CDR3 region has the DNA TGTGCCAGCAGCCAAGTGGCCGGGACTAGCGGAACGAACACCGGGGAGCTGTTTTTT.

V and J are TRBV19 and TRBJ1-1, with no clear D. This CDR3 comprises 12 residues. Trimming stripped 3 bases from V and 1 base from J, with 3 bases between. Germline V CDR1 and CDR2: LNHDA, SQIVND (reference sequence). CDR3 nucleotides: TGTGCCAGTAGTATGCGGAACACTGAAGCTTTCTTT. It translates to CASSMRNTEAFF.

The chain combines TRBV2 with TRBJ2-7; D is possibly TRBD2 (6 bases). The germline CDR1 and CDR2 sequences are SNHLY and FYNNEI. V gave up 6 bases and J gave up 6 bases, with 21 bases separating them. The CDR3 has 15 residues. The CDR3 reads CASSRGLARNGEQYF. CDR3 DNA sequence: TGTGCCAGCAGCCGGGGACTGGCTAGGAACGGCGAGCAGTACTTC.

The chain carries TRBV21-1 and TRBJ1-2; the D call TRBD1 from the table was never checked on the DNA. TRBV21-1 is classified as a pseudogene. CDR3 size: 14 residues. The CDR3 sequence: CASNLRVRVYGYTF. CDR3 coding DNA: TGTGCCAGCAACCTCCGGGTCAGGGTCTATGGCTACACCTTC.

This chain connects TRBV27 to TRBJ2-5; D call uncertain. CDR3 size: 11 residues. Trimming pared 4 bases from V and 3 bases from J, leaving 3 bases between. CDR1 MNHEY and CDR2 SMNVEV come from the germline V gene (reference sequence). DNA of the CDR3: TGTGCCAGCAGTTCAGAAGAGACCCAGTACTTC. This encodes CASSSEETQYF.

This clone was seen only once. Other nucleotide sequences in the sample specify the same CDR3. The chain links TRBV28 to TRBJ1-2; D is undetermined. V was trimmed by 3 bases and J by 2 bases, leaving 4 bases between them. From germline, CDR1 is MDHEN and CDR2 SYDVKM. The CDR3 extends over 12 amino acids. The chain's CDR3 is CASSFLNYGYTF. The CDR3 DNA sequence: TGTGCCAGCAGTTTTTTAAACTATGGCTACACCTTC.

CDR3 in amino acids: CASSAGLTDLYEQYF. The CDR3 DNA reads as TGTGCCAGCAGCGCCGGACTAACCGATCTCTACGAGCAGTACTTC. The rearrangement uses TRBV9 and TRBJ2-7, with D possibly matching TRBD2 (6 bases). The CDR3 has 15 amino acids. Trimming removed 3 bases at V and 3 bases at J, with 16 bases between. Germline V CDR1 and CDR2: SGDLS, YYNGEE. The complete variable domain, with remaining parts taken from reference TRBV9 and TRBJ2-7, reads DSGVTQTPKHLITATGQRVTLRCSPRSGDLSVYWYQQSLDQGLQFLIQYYNGEERAKGNILERFSAQQFPDLHSELNLSSLELGDSALYFCASSAGLTDLYEQYFGPGTRLTVT.

This chain connects TRBV6-1 to TRBJ2-1; 8 bases align to TRBD1. Unmatched junction bases numbered 14, after V lost 8 bases and J lost 8 bases. The CDR3 loop spans 15 amino acids. CDR1 is MNHNS and CDR2 is SASEGT in the germline V gene. The CDR3 sequence is CASRVRTGKVDEQFF. Here the CDR3 DNA reads TGTGCCAGCCGAGTCCGGACAGGGAAGGTCGATGAGCAGTTCTTC.

J is TRBJ2-1 and V is TRBV5-1; D call uncertain. This CDR3 spans 16 amino acids. Germline CDR1 and CDR2: SGHRS and YFSETQ. V lost 4 bases and J lost 2, with 16 bases in between. The CDR3 reads CASSINMARTYNEQFF. The CDR3 DNA reads as TGCGCCAGCAGCATCAACATGGCAAGAACCTACAATGAGCAGTTCTTC.

J is TRBJ1-2 and V is TRBV23-1, with D perhaps matching TRBD1 (6 bases). TRBV23-1 belongs to the ORF category, with a function that is uncertain. This CDR3 contains 14 residues. The V end lost 3 bases, the J end lost 2 bases, and 10 bases lay between the germline ends. The CDR3 loop reads CASSQFDRNYGYTF. In DNA form, the CDR3 reads TGCGCCAGCAGTCAGTTCGACAGGAACTATGGCTACACCTTC.

The chain carries TRBV7-2 and TRBJ2-3; 9 nucleotides match TRBD2. With 2 bases clipped from V and 0 bases from J, the junction kept 6 bases outside the gene matches. Germline V gives CDR1 SGHTA, CDR2 FQGNSA. The CDR3 has 17 amino acids. The CDR3 region is CASSLFGLAISTDTQYF. The CDR3 DNA sequence: TGTGCCAGCAGCTTATTCGGACTAGCGATTAGCACAGATACGCAGTATTTT.

The genes are TRBV18 and TRBJ2-1, with TRBD2 as a possible D gene (6 bases). CDR1 and CDR2 from the germline V gene are KGHSH and LQKENI. The V gene lost 3 bases and the J gene lost 15 bases, with 18 bases spanning the gap. This CDR3 contains 13 residues. Here the CDR3 DNA reads TGTGCCAGCTCACCCCCGCCCGCTAGCGAACTGTTCTTC. Protein: CASSPPPASELFF.

V usage is TRBV14 and J usage is TRBJ2-5; 13 bases map to TRBD2. Germline V CDR1 and CDR2: SGHDN, FVKESK. J lost 5 bases, V lost 2 bases, and 2 bases had no gene match. The CDR3 length is 15 residues. The CDR3 sequence: CASSQPGLAGETQYF. CDR3 coding DNA: TGTGCCAGCAGCCAACCGGGACTAGCGGGGGAGACCCAGTACTTC. Supplemented by reference TRBV14 and TRBJ2-5, the full variable domain reads EAGVTQFPSHSVIEKGQTVTLRCDPISGHDNLYWYRRVMGKEIKFLLHFVKESKQDESGMPNNRFLAERTGGTYSTLKVQPAELEDSGVYFCASSQPGLAGETQYFGPGTRLLVL.

V is TRBV5-1 and J is TRBJ1-1; 10 positions match TRBD1. With 0 bases clipped from V and 6 bases from J, the junction kept 2 bases outside the gene matches. Looked up from germline, CDR1 is SGHRS and CDR2 is YFSETQ. This CDR3 is 14 amino acids long. As DNA, the CDR3 is TGCGCCAGCAGCTTGGGAGGACAGGGGGCTGAAGCTTTCTTT. As protein: CASSLGGQGAEAFF. The variable domain in full, with the rest retrieved from reference TRBV5-1 and TRBJ1-1, is KAGVTQTPRYLIKTRGQQVTLSCSPISGHRSVSWYQQTPGQGLQFLFEYFSETQRNKGNFPGRFSGRQFSNSRSEMNVSTLELGDSALYLCASSLGGQGAEAFFGQGTRLTVV.

The rearrangement uses TRBV4-3 and TRBJ2-1; D might be TRBD1 (5 bases). V was cut by 3 bases and J by 12 bases, with 9 bases left in between. The CDR3 length is 11 residues. Germline-derived CDR1 and CDR2 are LGHNA and YSLEER. Here the CDR3 DNA reads TGCGCCAGCAGCCAGGGGCAGATGCAGTTCTTC. Translation gives CASSQGQMQFF.

This sequence joins TRBV7-2 and TRBJ1-2, with 9 bases fitting TRBD1. Germline CDR1 and CDR2: SGHTA and FQGNSA. CDR3 size: 13 residues. V was pared by 5 bases and J by 4 bases, with 2 bases of the junction left unmatched. CDR3 residues: CASSEDRGYGYTF. CDR3 nucleotides: TGTGCCAGCAGCGAGGACAGGGGCTATGGCTACACCTTC.

The rearrangement uses TRBV19 and TRBJ1-2; D may be TRBD1 (6 bases). Germline V CDR1 and CDR2: LNHDA, SQIVND (reference sequence). With 0 bases removed from V and 8 bases from J, the gap between germline ends came to 16 bases. This CDR3 contains 15 residues. The CDR3 region is CASSIDGDKVLGYTF. In DNA form, the CDR3 reads TGTGCCAGTAGTATAGATGGGGACAAAGTATTAGGCTACACCTTC.

This clone was detected only once. J is TRBJ2-7 and V is TRBV19, with D maybe TRBD2 (5 bases). V lost 2 bases, J lost 0 bases, and 8 bases lay in between. Germline CDR1 LNHDA, CDR2 SQIVND (reference sequence). The CDR3 totals 14 residues. CDR3 coding DNA: TGTGCCAGTAGTATAACGGGGAGCTCCTACGAGCAGTACTTC. Translating gives CASSITGSSYEQYF.

The chain couples TRBV28 to TRBJ2-5; TRBD2 matches 10 bases. Germline V gives CDR1 MDHEN, CDR2 SYDVKM. The CDR3 is 15 residues long. Losses at the gene ends were 6 bases for V and 3 bases for J; bases not matched to a gene: 7. The CDR3 here is CASRAGTSAEETQYF. The CDR3 coding sequence is TGTGCCAGCAGAGCCGGGACTAGCGCCGAAGAGACCCAGTACTTC.

The chain recombines TRBV7-3 with TRBJ2-1, with 8 bases aligning to TRBD2. J was trimmed by 6 bases and V by 6 bases; bases with no gene match: 7. Germline lookup yields CDR1 SGHTA and CDR2 FQGTGA. This CDR3 spans 14 amino acids. The CDR3 loop is CASSLVSGINEQFF. The CDR3 DNA sequence: TGTGCCAGCAGTTTAGTTAGCGGGATCAATGAGCAGTTCTTC.